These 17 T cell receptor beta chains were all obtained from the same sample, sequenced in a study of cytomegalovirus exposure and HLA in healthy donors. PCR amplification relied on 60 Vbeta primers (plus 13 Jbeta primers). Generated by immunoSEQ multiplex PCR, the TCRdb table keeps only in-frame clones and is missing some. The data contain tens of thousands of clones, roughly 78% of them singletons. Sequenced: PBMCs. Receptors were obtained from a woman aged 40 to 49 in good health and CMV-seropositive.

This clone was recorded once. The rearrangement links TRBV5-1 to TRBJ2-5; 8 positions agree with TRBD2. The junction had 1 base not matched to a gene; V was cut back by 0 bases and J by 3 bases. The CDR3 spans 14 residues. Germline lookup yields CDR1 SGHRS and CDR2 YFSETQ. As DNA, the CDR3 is TGCGCCAGCAGCTTGGACGGGGGGGAAGAGACCCAGTACTTC. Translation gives CASSLDGGEETQYF.

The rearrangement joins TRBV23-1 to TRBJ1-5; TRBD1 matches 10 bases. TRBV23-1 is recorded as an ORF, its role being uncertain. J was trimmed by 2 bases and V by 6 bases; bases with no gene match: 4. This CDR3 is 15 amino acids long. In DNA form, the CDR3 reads TGCGCCAGCAGGACAGGGGGCGCTTGCAATCAGCCCCAGCATTTT. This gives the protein CASRTGGACNQPQHF.

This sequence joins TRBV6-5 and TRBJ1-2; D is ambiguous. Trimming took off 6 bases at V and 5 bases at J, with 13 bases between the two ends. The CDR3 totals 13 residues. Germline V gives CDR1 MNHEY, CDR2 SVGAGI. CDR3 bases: TGTGCCAGCAGGGTCAAAATCGGGTATGGCTACACCTTC. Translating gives CASRVKIGYGYTF.

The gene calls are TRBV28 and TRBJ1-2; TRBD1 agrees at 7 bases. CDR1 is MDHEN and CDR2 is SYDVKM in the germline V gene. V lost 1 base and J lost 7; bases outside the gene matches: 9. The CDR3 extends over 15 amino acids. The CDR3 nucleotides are TGTGCCAGCAGTTTATCACAGGGGCCTCGTGGTGGCTACACCTTC. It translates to CASSLSQGPRGGYTF.

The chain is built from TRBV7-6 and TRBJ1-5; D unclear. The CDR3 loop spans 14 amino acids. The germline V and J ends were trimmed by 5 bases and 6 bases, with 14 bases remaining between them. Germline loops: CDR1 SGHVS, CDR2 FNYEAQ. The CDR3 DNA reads TGTGCCAGCAGCCCCGGGTCTATCCCTCAGCCCCAGCATTTT. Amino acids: CASSPGSIPQPQHF.

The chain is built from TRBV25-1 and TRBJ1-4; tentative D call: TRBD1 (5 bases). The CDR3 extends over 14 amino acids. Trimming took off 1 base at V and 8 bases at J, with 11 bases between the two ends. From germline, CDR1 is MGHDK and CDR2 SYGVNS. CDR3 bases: TGTGCCAGCAGTGAATCCAGGGCAGGGGAAAAACTGTTTTTT. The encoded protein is CASSESRAGEKLFF. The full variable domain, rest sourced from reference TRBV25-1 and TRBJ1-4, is EADIYQTPRYLVIGTGKKITLECSQTMGHDKMYWYQQDPGMELHLIHYSYGVNSTEKGDLSSESTVSRIRTEHFPLTLESARPSHTSQYLCASSESRAGEKLFFGSGTQLSVL.

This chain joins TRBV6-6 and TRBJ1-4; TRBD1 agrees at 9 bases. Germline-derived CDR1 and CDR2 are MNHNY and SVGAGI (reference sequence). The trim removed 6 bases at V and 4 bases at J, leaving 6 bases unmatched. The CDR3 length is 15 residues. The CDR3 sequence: CASRGPGQGNEKLFF. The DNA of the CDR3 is TGTGCCAGCAGAGGTCCGGGACAGGGTAATGAAAAACTGTTTTTT.

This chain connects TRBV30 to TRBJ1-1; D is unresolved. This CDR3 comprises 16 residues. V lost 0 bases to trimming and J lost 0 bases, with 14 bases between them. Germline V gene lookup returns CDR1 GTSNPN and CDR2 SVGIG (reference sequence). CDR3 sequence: CAWSVMQAKMNTEAFF. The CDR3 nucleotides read TGTGCCTGGAGTGTAATGCAGGCCAAAATGAACACTGAAGCTTTCTTT.

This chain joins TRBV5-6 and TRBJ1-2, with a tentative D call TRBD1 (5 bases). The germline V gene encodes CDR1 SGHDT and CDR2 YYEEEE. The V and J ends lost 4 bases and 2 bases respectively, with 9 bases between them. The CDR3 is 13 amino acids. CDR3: CASSPQENYGYTF. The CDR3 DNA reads TGTGCCAGCAGCCCACAGGAGAACTATGGCTACACCTTC.

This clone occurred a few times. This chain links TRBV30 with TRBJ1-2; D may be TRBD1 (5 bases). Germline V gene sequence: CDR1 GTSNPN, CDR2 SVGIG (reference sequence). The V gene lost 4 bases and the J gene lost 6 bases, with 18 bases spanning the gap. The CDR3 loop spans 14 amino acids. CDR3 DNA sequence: TGTGCCTGGACCTCAGGGCGAGGAGATGATGGCTACACCTTC. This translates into CAWTSGRGDDGYTF.

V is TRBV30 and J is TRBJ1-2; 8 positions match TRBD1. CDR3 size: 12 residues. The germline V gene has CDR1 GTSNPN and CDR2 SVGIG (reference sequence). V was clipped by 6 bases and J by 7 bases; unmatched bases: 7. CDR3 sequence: CACPGQAGGYTF. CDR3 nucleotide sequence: TGTGCCTGCCCGGGACAGGCGGGTGGCTACACCTTC.

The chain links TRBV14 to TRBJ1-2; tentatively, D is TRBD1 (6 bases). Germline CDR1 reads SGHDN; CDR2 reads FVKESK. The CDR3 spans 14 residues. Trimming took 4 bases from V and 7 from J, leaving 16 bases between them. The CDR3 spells CASSPPGGARGYTF. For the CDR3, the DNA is TGTGCCAGCAGCCCCCCCGGGGGGGCGCGTGGCTACACCTTC.

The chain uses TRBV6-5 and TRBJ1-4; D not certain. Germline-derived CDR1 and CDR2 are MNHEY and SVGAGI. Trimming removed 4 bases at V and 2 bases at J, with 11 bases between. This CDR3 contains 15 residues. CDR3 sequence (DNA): TGTGCCAGCAGTTCGACGGGCGGGACTAATGAAAAACTGTTTTTT. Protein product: CASSSTGGTNEKLFF.

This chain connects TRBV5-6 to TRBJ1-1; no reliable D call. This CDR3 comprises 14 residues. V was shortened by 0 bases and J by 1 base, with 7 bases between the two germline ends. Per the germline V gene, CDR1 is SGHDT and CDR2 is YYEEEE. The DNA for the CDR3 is TGTGCCAGCAGCTTGGGAGGGCGGAACACTGAAGCTTTCTTT. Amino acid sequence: CASSLGGRNTEAFF.

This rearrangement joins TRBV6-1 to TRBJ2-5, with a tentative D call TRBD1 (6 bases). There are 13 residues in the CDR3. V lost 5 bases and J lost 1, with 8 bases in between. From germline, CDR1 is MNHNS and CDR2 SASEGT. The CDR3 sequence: CASSSDSQETQYF. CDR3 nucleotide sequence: TGTGCCAGCAGTTCGGACAGCCAAGAGACCCAGTACTTC.

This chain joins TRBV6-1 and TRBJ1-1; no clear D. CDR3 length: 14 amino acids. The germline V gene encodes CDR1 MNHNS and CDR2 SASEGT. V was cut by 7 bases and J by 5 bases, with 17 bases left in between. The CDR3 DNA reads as TGTGCCAGCACCCCGGGCCCGGAGGGTACTGAAGCTTTCTTT. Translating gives CASTPGPEGTEAFF.

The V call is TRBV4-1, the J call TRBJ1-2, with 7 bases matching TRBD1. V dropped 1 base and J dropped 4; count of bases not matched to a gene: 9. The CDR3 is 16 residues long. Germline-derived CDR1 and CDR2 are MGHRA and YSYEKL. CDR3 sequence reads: CASSQVAGQGGYGYTF. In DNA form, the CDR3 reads TGCGCCAGCAGCCAAGTGGCAGGGCAGGGGGGCTATGGCTACACCTTC.